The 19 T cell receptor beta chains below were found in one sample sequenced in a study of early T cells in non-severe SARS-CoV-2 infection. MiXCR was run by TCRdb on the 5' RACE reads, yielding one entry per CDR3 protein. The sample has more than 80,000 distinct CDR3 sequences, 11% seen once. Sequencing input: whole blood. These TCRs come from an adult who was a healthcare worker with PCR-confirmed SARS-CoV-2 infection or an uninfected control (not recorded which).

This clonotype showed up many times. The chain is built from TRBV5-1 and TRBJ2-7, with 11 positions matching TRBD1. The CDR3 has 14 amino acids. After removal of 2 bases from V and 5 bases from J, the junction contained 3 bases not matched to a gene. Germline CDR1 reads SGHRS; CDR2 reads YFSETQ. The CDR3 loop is CASSLGQGADEQYF. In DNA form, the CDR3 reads TGCGCCAGCAGCTTAGGACAGGGGGCCGACGAGCAGTACTTC.

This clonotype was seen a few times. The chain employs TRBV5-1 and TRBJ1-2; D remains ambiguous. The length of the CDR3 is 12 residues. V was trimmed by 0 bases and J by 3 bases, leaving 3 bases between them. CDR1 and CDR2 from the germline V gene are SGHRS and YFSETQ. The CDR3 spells CASSLAHYGYTF. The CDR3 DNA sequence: TGCGCCAGCAGCTTGGCCCACTATGGCTACACCTTC.

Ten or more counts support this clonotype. Written as DNA, the CDR3 is TGTGCCAGCTCCCCGGACAGGGGCTATAATGAAAAACTGTTTTTT. As protein: CASSPDRGYNEKLFF. The genes are TRBV18 and TRBJ1-4; 9 bases map to TRBD1. Germline V CDR1 and CDR2: KGHSH, LQKENI. The CDR3 sequence is 15 residues long. The V and J ends lost 6 bases and 4 bases, in that order; junction bases with no gene match: 6.

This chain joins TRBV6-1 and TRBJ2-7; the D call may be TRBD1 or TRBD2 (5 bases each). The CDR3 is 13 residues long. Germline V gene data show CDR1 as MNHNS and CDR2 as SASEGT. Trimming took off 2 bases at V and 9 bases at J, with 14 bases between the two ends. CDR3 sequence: CASSEPGRVAQYF. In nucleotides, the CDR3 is TGTGCCAGCAGTGAACCAGGGCGGGTCGCGCAGTACTTC.

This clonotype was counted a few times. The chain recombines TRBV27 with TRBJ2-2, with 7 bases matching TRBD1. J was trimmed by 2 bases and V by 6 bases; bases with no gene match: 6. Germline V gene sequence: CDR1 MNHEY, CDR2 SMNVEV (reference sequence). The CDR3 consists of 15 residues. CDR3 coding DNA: TGTGCCAGCAGCAGGACAGGCAGAAACACCGGGGAGCTGTTTTTT. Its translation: CASSRTGRNTGELFF.

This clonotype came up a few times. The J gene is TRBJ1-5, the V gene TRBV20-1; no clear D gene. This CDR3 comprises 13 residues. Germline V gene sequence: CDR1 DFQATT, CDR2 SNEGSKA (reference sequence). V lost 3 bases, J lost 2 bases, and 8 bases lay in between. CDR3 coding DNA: TGCAGTGCTAGCGACCTGGGCAATCAGCCCCAGCATTTT. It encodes CSASDLGNQPQHF.

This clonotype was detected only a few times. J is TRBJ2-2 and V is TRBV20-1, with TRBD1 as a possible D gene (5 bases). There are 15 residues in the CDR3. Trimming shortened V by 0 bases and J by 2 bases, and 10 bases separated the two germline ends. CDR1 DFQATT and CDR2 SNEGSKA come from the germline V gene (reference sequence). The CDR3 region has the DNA TGCAGTGCTAGAGACCCGACAGAAAACACCGGGGAGCTGTTTTTT. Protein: CSARDPTENTGELFF.

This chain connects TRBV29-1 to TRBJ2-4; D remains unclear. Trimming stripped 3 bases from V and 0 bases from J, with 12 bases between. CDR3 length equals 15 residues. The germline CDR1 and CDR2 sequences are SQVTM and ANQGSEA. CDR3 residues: CSVELGEKAKNIQYF. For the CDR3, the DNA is TGCAGCGTTGAGCTGGGCGAAAAAGCCAAAAACATTCAGTACTTC.

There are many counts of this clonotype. CDR3 coding DNA: TGTGCCAGCAGCTTAGTCTCGAATGAGCAGTTCTTC. Translation gives CASSLVSNEQFF. This chain uses TRBV7-9 with TRBJ2-1; D not certain. This CDR3 is built from 12 residues. V was trimmed by 1 base and J by 7 bases, leaving 5 bases between them. Germline V gives CDR1 SEHNR, CDR2 FQNEAQ (reference sequence).

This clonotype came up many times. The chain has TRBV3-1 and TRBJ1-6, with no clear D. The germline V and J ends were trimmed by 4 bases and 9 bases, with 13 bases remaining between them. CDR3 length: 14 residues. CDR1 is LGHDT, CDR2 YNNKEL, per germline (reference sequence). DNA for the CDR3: TGTGCCAGCAGCCTGGACGGGAGGGCTTCACCCCTCCACTTT. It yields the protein CASSLDGRASPLHF.

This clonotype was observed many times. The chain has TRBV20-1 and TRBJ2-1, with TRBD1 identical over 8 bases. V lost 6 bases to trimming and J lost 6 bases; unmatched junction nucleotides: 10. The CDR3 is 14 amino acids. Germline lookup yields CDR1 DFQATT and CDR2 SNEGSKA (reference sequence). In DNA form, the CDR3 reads TGCAGTGCCAGGGGGCGGGCTCCCCCCAATGAGCAGTTCTTC. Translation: CSARGRAPPNEQFF.

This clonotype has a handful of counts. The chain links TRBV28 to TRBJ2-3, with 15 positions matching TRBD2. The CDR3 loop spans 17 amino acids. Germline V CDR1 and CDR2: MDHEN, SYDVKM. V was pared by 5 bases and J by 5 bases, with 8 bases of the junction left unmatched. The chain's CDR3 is CASSAATGLAGGDTQYF. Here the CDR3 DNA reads TGTGCCAGCAGTGCGGCGACGGGACTAGCGGGGGGAGATACGCAGTATTTT.

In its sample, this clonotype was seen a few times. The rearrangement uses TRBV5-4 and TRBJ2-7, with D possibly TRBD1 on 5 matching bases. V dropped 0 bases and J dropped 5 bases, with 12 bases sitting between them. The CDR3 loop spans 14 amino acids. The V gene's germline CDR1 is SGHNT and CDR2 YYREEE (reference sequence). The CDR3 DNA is TGTGCCAGCAGCTTGGGGGGCATCGACCACGAGCAGTACTTC. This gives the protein CASSLGGIDHEQYF. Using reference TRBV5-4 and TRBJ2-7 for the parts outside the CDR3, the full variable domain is ETGVTQSPTHLIKTRGQQVTLRCSSQSGHNTVSWYQQALGQGPQFIFQYYREEENGRGNFPPRFSGLQFPNYSSELNVNALELDDSALYLCASSLGGIDHEQYFGPGTRLTVT.

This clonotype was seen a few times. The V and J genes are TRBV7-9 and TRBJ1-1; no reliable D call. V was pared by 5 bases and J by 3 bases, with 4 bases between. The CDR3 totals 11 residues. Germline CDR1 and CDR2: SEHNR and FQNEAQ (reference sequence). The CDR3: CASSHDTEAFF. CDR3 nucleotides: TGTGCCAGCAGCCACGACACTGAAGCTTTCTTT.

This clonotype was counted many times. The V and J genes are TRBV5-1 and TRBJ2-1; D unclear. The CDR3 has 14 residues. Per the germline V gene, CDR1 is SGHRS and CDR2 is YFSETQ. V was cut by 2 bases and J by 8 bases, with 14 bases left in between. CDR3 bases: TGCGCCAGCAGCTTTGACCCACCCGTTGATGAGCAGTTCTTC. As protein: CASSFDPPVDEQFF.

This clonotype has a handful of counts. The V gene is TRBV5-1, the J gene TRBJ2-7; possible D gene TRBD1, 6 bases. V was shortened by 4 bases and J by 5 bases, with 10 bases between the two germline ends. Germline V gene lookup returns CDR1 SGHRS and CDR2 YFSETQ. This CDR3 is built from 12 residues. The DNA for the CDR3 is TGCGCCAGCAGCAGGGACATCCACGAGCAGTACTTC. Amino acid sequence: CASSRDIHEQYF.

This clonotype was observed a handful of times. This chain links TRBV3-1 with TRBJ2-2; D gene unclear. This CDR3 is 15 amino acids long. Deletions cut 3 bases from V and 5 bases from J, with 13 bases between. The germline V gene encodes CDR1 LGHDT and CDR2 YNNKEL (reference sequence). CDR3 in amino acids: CASSHIIAPTGELFF. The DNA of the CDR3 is TGTGCCAGCAGCCATATTATAGCTCCAACCGGGGAGCTGTTTTTT.

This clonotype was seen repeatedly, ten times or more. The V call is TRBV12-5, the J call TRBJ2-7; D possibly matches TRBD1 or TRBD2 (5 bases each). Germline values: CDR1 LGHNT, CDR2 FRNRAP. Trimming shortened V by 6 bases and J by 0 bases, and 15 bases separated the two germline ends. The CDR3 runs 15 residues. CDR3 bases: TGTGCTAGTGGCCCCGGGACGGGGTACTCCTACGAGCAGTACTTC. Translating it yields CASGPGTGYSYEQYF.

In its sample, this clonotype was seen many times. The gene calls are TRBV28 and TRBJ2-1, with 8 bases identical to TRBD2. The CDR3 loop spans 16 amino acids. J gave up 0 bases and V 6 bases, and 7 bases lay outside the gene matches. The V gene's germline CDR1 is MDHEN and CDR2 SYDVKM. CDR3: CASSPSGGPSYNEQFF. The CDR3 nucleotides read TGTGCCAGCAGCCCCAGCGGGGGACCCTCCTACAATGAGCAGTTCTTC.